Listed below are T cell receptor beta chains from one sample, sequenced in a study of blood T cell repertoires in COVID-19. Some clones are missing from TCRdb's copy, which holds only in-frame ones; the method was immunoSEQ multiplex PCR. The sample shows a few hundred thousand clones, 87% of them seen only once. Sequenced input: PBMCs or T cells enriched from blood (not recorded which). All receptors come from a woman under 40 who had recovered from COVID-19. CDR3s include the opening cysteine and the closing phenylalanine or tryptophan. D genes are given only for firm matches. Clone sizes are given selectively: once, few, many, or a class where the clone is expanded.

. TRBJ1-1 TRBV20-1 . CSAPLFTEAFF TGCAGTGCTCCCTTGTTTACTGAAGCTTTCTTT
. TRBJ1-1 TRBV19 . CASSIGGGVSTEAFF TGTGCCAGTAGTATAGGGGGCGGTGTGAGCACTGAAGCTTTCTTT
. TRBJ2-7 TRBV5-1 . CASSYSATVGESEQYF TGCGCCAGCAGCTATTCAGCGACGGTTGGGGAGTCCGAGCAGTACTTC
TRBD2 TRBJ2-1 TRBV6-5 few CASSYGLAGFNEQFF TGTGCCAGCAGTTACGGTCTAGCGGGGTTCAATGAGCAGTTCTTC
. TRBJ1-5 TRBV4-1 once CASSQVPMGLQPQHF TGCGCCAGCAGCCAAGTCCCCATGGGACTCCAGCCCCAGCATTTT
. TRBJ2-3 TRBV6-5 . CASSYSPHTDTQYF TGTGCCAGCAGTTACTCTCCCCACACAGATACGCAGTATTTT
TRBD1 TRBJ1-4 TRBV4-2 . CASSPQQGANEKLFF TGTGCCAGCAGCCCGCAACAGGGGGCTAATGAAAAACTGTTTTTT
. TRBJ2-3 TRBV12-5 . CASGTGTRTGDTQYF TGTGCTAGTGGCACCGGGACAAGGACCGGAGATACGCAGTATTTT
TRBD1 TRBJ2-7 TRBV5-1 . CASSANPGQSDEQYF TGCGCCAGCAGCGCAAACCCGGGACAGAGCGACGAGCAGTACTTC
TRBD2 TRBJ2-2 TRBV27 . CASSFAGAWTGELFF TGTGCCAGCAGTTTTGCGGGAGCATGGACCGGGGAGCTGTTTTTT
. TRBJ2-3 TRBV7-7 . CASSLGGQRRGTDTQYF TGTGCTAGCAGCTTAGGGGGACAACGAAGGGGTACAGATACGCAGTATTTT
. TRBJ1-3 TRBV7-8 . CASSLIRGTGNTIYF TGTGCCAGCAGCCTCATTAGAGGGACTGGAAACACCATATATTTT
TRBD2 TRBJ2-3 TRBV28 . CASSLTSGSVNTQYF TGTGCCAGCAGTTTGACTAGCGGGAGTGTAAATACGCAGTATTTT
. TRBJ2-7 TRBV5-6 once CASSLVWDGGEQYF TGTGCCAGCAGCTTGGTATGGGACGGGGGCGAGCAGTACTTC
TRBD2 TRBJ2-7 TRBV28 . CASRRVAGVNEQYF TGTGCCAGCCGTAGGGTAGCGGGGGTCAACGAGCAGTACTTC
TRBD1 TRBJ1-4 TRBV6-1 . CASSDEGAGRGTNEKLFF TGTGCCAGCAGTGATGAGGGGGCAGGACGGGGAACTAATGAAAAACTGTTTTTT
TRBD2 TRBJ2-2 TRBV19 . CASSISGLAGYTGELFF TGTGCCAGTAGTATTTCAGGCCTAGCGGGGTACACCGGGGAGCTGTTTTTT
. TRBJ1-1 TRBV28 . CASSFSSPSEAFF TGTGCCAGCAGTTTTAGTTCACCTAGTGAAGCTTTCTTT
. TRBJ1-4 TRBV6-5 . CASSSQGYEKLFF TGTGCCAGCAGTAGTCAGGGGTATGAAAAACTGTTTTTT
TRBD1 TRBJ1-2 TRBV6-5 . CASSYTQGGHYGYTF TGTGCCAGCAGTTATACCCAGGGGGGACACTATGGCTACACCTTC
. TRBJ1-1 TRBV6-5 . CASSSSLYNTEAFF TGTGCCAGCAGTTCCTCTTTATATAACACTGAAGCTTTCTTT
. TRBJ1-5 TRBV24-1 . CATSDPGSNQPQHF TGTGCCACCAGTGATCCGGGAAGCAATCAGCCCCAGCATTTT
TRBD2 TRBJ2-1 TRBV7-3 . CASSTRTSLNEQFF TGTGCCAGCAGCACCCGGACTAGCCTTAATGAGCAGTTCTTC
TRBD1 TRBJ1-5 TRBV15 . CATSSGQVSNQPQHF TGTGCCACCAGCAGCGGACAGGTTAGCAATCAGCCCCAGCATTTT
TRBD2 TRBJ2-3 TRBV4-1 . CASSQDHAVAGTQYF TGCGCCAGCAGCCAAGATCATGCGGTAGCGGGTACGCAGTATTTT
. TRBJ2-1 TRBV24-1 . CATSDAQTSVGEQFF TGTGCCACCAGTGACGCCCAAACTAGTGTTGGAGAGCAGTTCTTC
. TRBJ1-1 TRBV21-1 . CASRTQGAQGNTEAFF TGTGCCAGCAGGACACAGGGGGCGCAAGGGAACACTGAAGCTTTCTTT
. TRBJ1-3 TRBV5-4 . CASSLDRSGNTIYF TGTGCCAGCAGCTTGGACAGGAGTGGAAACACCATATATTTT
TRBD1 TRBJ1-2 TRBV5-1 . CASSSGQLDYGYTF TGCGCCAGCAGCTCGGGACAGCTTGACTATGGCTACACCTTC
TRBD2 TRBJ2-1 TRBV7-8 once CASSVSGTSGGPQFF TGTGCCAGCAGCGTTAGCGGGACTAGCGGGGGGCCTCAGTTCTTC
. TRBJ1-2 TRBV9 . CASSVDGTLYGYTF TGTGCCAGCAGCGTAGATGGGACACTCTATGGCTACACCTTC
TRBD2 TRBJ2-7 TRBV11-2 . CASTVGGLAGVREQYF TGTGCCAGCACGGTGGGAGGGCTAGCGGGAGTCAGAGAGCAGTACTTC
TRBD1 TRBJ2-7 TRBV27 . CASSPATGGYEQYF TGTGCCAGCAGCCCAGCCACAGGGGGTTACGAGCAGTACTTC
. TRBJ1-1 TRBV12-3/TRBV12-4 few CASSSGDTEAFF TGTGCCAGCAGTTCCGGGGACACTGAAGCTTTCTTT
TRBD1 TRBJ1-1 TRBV7-8 . CASSSGQGRYTEAFF TGTGCCAGCAGCTCCGGACAGGGCCGGTACACTGAAGCTTTCTTT
. TRBJ2-1 TRBV6-5 . CASRPGTGAYNEQFF TGTGCCAGCAGACCCGGGACTGGAGCCTACAATGAGCAGTTCTTC
TRBD2 TRBJ2-7 TRBV28 few CASSLLAGAHEQYF TGTGCCAGCAGTCTACTAGCGGGAGCCCACGAGCAGTACTTC
. TRBJ1-3 TRBV25-1 . CASSESLGAGNTIYF TGTGCCAGCAGTGAATCGCTGGGAGCGGGAAACACCATATATTTT
TRBD2 TRBJ2-3 TRBV29-1 . CSSERTLAGAADTQYF TGCAGCTCTGAAAGGACACTAGCGGGAGCCGCAGATACGCAGTATTTT
. TRBJ1-1 TRBV6-5 . CASMEGRDTEAFF TGTGCCAGCATGGAGGGAAGGGACACTGAAGCTTTCTTT
TRBD1 TRBJ2-5 TRBV11-2 . CASSPADRGAETQYF TGTGCCAGCAGCCCCGCGGACAGGGGGGCAGAGACCCAGTACTTC
TRBD1 TRBJ1-1 TRBV19 . CASFRGLGTEAFF TGTGCCAGTTTCAGGGGGCTTGGCACTGAAGCTTTCTTT
. TRBJ1-1 TRBV11-1 . CASSLNVGNTEAFF TGTGCCAGCAGCTTAAATGTTGGCAACACTGAAGCTTTCTTT
. TRBJ2-7 TRBV11-2 . CASSHRGEQYF TGTGCCAGCAGCCATCGGGGAGAGCAGTACTTC
TRBD1 TRBJ1-5 TRBV28 few CASSLKRTGNQPQHF TGTGCCAGCAGTTTAAAGAGGACAGGGAATCAGCCCCAGCATTTT
. TRBJ1-2 TRBV27 few CASSLSDREANYGYTF TGTGCCAGCAGTTTAAGTGACAGAGAAGCTAACTATGGCTACACCTTC
TRBD1 TRBJ2-7 TRBV5-1 once CASSFRDRASYEQYF TGCGCCAGCAGCTTCCGGGACAGGGCCTCCTACGAGCAGTACTTC
. TRBJ2-5 TRBV19 . CASSTRNTGIGETQYF TGTGCCAGTAGTACTCGTAATACAGGGATAGGAGAGACCCAGTACTTC
. TRBJ1-2 TRBV12-3/TRBV12-4 once CASSRGGYGYTF TGTGCCAGCAGTAGGGGGGGCTATGGCTACACCTTC
TRBD2 TRBJ2-3 TRBV19 . CASKIAGEGDTQYF TGTGCCAGTAAAATAGCGGGGGAGGGAGATACGCAGTATTTT
TRBD1 TRBJ2-3 TRBV29-1 . CSVEPQGSSTDTQYF TGCAGCGTTGAACCACAGGGGAGTAGCACAGATACGCAGTATTTT
TRBD1 TRBJ1-2 TRBV18 . CASSPRDRVSVSYGYTF TGTGCCAGCTCACCGCGGGACAGGGTATCGGTTAGCTATGGCTACACCTTC
. TRBJ2-7 TRBV5-6 . CASSLEAPGLYEQYF TGTGCCAGCAGCTTGGAAGCACCGGGATTATACGAGCAGTACTTC
. TRBJ2-1 TRBV7-3 once CASSFAGTGHNEQFF TGTGCCAGCAGTTTCGCCGGGACTGGTCACAATGAGCAGTTCTTC
TRBD1 TRBJ2-5 TRBV6-2/TRBV6-3 . CASSYDRVSVETQYF TGTGCCAGCAGTTACGACAGGGTCAGTGTAGAGACCCAGTACTTC
TRBD1 TRBJ1-1 TRBV6-4 few CASSPNHLRDRGQNTEAFF TGTGCCAGCAGTCCAAACCATCTCCGGGACAGGGGGCAGAACACTGAAGCTTTCTTT
. TRBJ2-5 TRBV24-1 . CATSDLFADGGETQYF TGTGCCACCAGTGATTTGTTCGCCGATGGAGGCGAGACCCAGTACTTC
. TRBJ2-1 TRBV9 . CASSVGGWGRSSYNEQFF TGTGCCAGCAGCGTAGGGGGATGGGGCAGGAGCTCCTACAATGAGCAGTTCTTC